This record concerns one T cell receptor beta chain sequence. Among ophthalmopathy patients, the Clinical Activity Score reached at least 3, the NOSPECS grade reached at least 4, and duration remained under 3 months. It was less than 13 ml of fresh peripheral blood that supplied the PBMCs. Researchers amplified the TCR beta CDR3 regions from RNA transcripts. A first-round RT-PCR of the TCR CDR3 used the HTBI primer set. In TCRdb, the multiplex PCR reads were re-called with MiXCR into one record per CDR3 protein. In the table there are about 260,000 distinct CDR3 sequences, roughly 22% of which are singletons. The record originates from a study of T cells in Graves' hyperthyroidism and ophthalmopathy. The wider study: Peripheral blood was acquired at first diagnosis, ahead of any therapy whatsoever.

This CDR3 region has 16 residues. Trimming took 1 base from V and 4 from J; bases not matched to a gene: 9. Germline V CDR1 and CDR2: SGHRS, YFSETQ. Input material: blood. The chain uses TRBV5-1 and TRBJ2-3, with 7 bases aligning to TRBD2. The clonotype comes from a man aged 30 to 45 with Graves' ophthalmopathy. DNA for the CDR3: TGCGCCAGCAGCTTGTCGACTAGCTTTGTTTCAGATACGCAGTATTTT. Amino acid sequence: CASSLSTSFVSDTQYF.